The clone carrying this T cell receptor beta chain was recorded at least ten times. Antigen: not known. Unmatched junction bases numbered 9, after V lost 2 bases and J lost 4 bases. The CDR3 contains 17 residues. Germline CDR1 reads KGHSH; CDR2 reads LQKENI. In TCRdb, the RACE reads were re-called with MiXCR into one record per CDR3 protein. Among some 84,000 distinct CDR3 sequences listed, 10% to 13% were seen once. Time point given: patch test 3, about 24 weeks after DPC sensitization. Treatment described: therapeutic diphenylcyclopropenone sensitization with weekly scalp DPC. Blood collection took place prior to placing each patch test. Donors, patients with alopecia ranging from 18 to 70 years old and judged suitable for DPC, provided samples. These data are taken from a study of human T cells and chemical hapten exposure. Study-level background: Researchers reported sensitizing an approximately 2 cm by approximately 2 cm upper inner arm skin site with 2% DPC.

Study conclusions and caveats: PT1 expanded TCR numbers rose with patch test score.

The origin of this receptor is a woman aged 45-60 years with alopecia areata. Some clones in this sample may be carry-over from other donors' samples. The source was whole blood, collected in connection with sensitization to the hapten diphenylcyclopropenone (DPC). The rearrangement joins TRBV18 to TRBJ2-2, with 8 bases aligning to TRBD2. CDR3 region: CASSPRKSGSSTGELFF. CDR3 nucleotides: TGTGCCAGCTCACCAAGGAAGAGCGGGAGCTCCACCGGGGAGCTGTTTTTT.